Sequencing of this T cell receptor (beta chain) was carried out in a study of beta chain features in type 1 diabetes. Across the study: Patients and healthy donors were similar in age, gender and cell yields.

Broader study findings: These data did not resolve whether HLA type affects TCRB rearrangement. Across all four CD4+ subsets, people with type 1 diabetes showed modestly shorter TCRB CDR3s. Fewer junction insertions and more nucleotide deletions appeared in type 1 diabetes patients.

Expressed TCRB transcripts were sequenced, since all the RNA that had been isolated was reverse transcribed. The method was immunoSEQ multiplex PCR; TCRdb's version includes in-frame clones alone and lacks a portion of them. The sample has about 660,000 clones; more than 12% are singletons. This clone has just a few counts. Its antigen is still unknown. Via CD45RO/CCR7/CD25/CD127/CD95/CD27, cells of the CD4+ naive, central memory, regulatory and stem cell-like memory subsets were sorted. V was clipped by 7 bases and J by 1 base, with 11 bases between them. The V gene's germline CDR1 is MDHEN and CDR2 SYDVKM. CDR3 length: 13 amino acids.

Sequenced input: naive CD4+ T cells from blood. The chain combines TRBV28 with TRBJ2-7, with D unresolved. The TCR originated in a man between 18 and 35 years old with type 1 diabetes. CDR3 protein: CASNVGLSYEQYF. The CDR3 coding sequence is TGTGCCAGCAACGTAGGGCTTTCCTACGAGCAGTACTTC. The full variable domain, its missing parts supplied by reference TRBV28 and TRBJ2-7, is DVKVTQSSRYLVKRTGEKVFLECVQDMDHENMFWYRQDPGLGLRLIYFSYDVKMKEKGDIPEGYSVSREKKERFSLILESASTNQTSMYLCASNVGLSYEQYFGPGTRLTVT.